Described below is a single TCR beta chain sequence and its context. Its antigen is as yet unknown. With the 5' RACE reads reprocessed, TCRdb shows one record per CDR3 protein and no DNA. The sample's table shows approximately 340,000 distinct CDR3 sequences. This sample is part of a study of monozygotic twins with inflammatory bowel disease. Findings and caveats of the study: Healthy co-twins, by inverse Simpson, had higher TCRbeta diversity than their siblings with IBD.

Germline V gene lookup returns CDR1 LNHDA and CDR2 SQIVND (reference sequence). The CDR3 spans 12 residues. The source is a human donor with ulcerative colitis or Crohn's disease, or a healthy co-twin of an affected twin (not recorded which). The chain links TRBV19 to TRBJ2-7; the TCRdb D gene call, TRBD1, has no DNA to confirm it. Sequenced material: blood. CDR3 in amino acids: CATGAGQGEQYF.